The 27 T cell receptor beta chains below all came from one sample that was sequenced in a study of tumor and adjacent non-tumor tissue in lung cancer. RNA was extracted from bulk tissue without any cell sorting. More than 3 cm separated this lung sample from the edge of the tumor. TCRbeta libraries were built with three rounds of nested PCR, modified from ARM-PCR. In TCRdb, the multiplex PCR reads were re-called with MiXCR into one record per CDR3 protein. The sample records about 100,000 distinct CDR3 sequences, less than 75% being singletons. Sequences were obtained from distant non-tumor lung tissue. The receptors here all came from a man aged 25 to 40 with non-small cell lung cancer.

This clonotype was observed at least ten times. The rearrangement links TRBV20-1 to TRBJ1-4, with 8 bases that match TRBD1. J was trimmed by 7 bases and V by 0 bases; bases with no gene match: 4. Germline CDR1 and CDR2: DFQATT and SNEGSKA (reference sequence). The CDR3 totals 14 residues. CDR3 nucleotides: TGCAGTGCTAGAGAGGGCAGGGGGCCTGAAAAACTGTTTTTT. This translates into CSAREGRGPEKLFF.

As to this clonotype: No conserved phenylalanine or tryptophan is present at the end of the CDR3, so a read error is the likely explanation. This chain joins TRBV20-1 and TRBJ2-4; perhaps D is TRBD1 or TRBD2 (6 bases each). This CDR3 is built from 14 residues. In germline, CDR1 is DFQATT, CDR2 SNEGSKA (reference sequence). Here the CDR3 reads CSVRHYRDWNIQYL. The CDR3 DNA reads TGCAGTGTTAGACACTACAGGGACTGGAACATTCAGTACTTA.

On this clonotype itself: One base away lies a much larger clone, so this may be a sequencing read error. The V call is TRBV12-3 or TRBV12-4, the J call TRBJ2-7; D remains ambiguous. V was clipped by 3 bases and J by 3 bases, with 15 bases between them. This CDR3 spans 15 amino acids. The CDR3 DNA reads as TGTGCCAGCAGTTTGTCAGACAAGTTAAGCTACGAGCAGTACTTC. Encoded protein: CASSLSDKLSYEQYF.

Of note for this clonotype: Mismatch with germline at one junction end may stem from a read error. CDR3 sequence: CASSMGGVFGQPQHF. The CDR3 nucleotides read TGCGCCAGCAGCATGGGAGGGGTTTTTGGTCAGCCCCAGCATTTT. The chain joins TRBV12-3 or TRBV12-4 to TRBJ1-5; D might be TRBD1 (5 bases). This CDR3 has 15 amino acids.

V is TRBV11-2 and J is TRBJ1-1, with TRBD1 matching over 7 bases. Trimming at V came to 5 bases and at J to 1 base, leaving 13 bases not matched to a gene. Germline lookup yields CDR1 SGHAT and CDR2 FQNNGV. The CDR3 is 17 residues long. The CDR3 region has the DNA TGTGCCAGCAGCAATACGAAGGACAGGCCCTCGAACACTGAAGCTTTCTTT. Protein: CASSNTKDRPSNTEAFF.

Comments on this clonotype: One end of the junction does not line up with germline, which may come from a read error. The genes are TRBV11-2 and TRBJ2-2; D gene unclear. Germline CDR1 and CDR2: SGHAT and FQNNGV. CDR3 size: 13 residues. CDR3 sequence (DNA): TGTACCAGCAGCTTTCAGCCCACCGGGGAGCTGTTTTTT. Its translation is CTSSFQPTGELFF.

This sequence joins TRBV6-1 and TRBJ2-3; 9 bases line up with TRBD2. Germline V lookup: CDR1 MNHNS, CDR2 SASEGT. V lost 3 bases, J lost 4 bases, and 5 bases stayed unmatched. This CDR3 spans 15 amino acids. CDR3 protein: CASSELAGRPDTQYF. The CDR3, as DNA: TGTGCCAGCAGTGAGCTAGCGGGGAGGCCAGATACGCAGTATTTT.

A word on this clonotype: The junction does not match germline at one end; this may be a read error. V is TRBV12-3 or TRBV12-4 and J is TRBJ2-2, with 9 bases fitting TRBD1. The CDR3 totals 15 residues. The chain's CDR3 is CASTVVTGGPGELFF. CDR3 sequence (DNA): TGTGCCAGCACTGTCGTGACAGGGGGTCCCGGGGAGCTTTTTTTT.

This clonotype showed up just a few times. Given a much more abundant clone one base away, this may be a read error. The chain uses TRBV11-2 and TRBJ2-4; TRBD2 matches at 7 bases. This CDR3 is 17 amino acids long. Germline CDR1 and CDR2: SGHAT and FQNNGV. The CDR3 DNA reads TGTGCCATCAGCTTAAGCGGGGCGTCTCTAGCCAAAAACATTCAGTACTTC. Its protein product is CAISLSGASLAKNIQYF.

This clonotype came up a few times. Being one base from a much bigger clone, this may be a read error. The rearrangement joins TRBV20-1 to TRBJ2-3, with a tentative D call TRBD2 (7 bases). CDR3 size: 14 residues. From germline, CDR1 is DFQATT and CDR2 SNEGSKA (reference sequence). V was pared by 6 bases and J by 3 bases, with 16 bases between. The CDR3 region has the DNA TGCAGTGCCAAGGCGGGGGCACAGACAGATACGCAGTATTTT. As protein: CSAKAGAQTDTQYF.

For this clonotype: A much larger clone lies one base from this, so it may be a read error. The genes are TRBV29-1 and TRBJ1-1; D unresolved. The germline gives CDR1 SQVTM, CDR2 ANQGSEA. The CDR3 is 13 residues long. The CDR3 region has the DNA TGCAGCGGATTAAGTGTTGATAGCACTGAAGCTTCCTTT. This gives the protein CSGLSVDSTEASF.

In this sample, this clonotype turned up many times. CDR3 residues: CSVPRGDGYTF. In DNA, the CDR3 is TGCAGCGTACCCAGGGGGGATGGCTACACCTTC. This chain links TRBV29-1 with TRBJ1-2, with 7 bases that match TRBD1. Trimming cost V 6 bases and J 6 bases; bases outside gene matches: 4. CDR1 SQVTM and CDR2 ANQGSEA come from the germline V gene. There are 11 residues in the CDR3.

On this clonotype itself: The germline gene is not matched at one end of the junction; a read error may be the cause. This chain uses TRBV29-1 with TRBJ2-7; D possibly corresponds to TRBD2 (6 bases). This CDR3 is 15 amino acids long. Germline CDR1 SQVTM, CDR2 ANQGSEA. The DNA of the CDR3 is TGCAGCGTTGAAGACAGCGGTACTAGCTCCTACGAGCAGTGCTTC. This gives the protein CSVEDSGTSSYEQCF.

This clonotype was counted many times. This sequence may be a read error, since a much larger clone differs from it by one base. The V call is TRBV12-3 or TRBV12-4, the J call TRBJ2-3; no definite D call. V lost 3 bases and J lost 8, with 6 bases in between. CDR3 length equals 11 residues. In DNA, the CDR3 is TGTGCCAGCAGTTTGGCAGGTACGCAGTATTTT. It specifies CASSLAGTQYF.

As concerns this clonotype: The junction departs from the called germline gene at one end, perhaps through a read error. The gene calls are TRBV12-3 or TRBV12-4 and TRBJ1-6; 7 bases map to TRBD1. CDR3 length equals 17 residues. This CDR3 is CTSSARDSGGWGSPLHF. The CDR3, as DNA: TGTACCAGCAGCGCCCGGGACAGCGGAGGTTGGGGTTCACCCCTCCACTTT.

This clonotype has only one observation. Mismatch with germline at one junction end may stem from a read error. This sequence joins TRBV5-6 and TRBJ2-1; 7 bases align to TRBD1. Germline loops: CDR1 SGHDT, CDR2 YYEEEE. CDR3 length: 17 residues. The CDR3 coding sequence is TGTGCCAGCAGCTTGAGGACAGGTGCAAGCTCCTACAATGTGCAGTTCTTC. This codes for CASSLRTGASSYNVQFF. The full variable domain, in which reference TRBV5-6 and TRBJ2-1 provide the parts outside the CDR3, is DAGVTQSPTHLIKTRGQQVTLRCSPKSGHDTVSWYQQALGQGPQFIFQYYEEEERQRGNFPDRFSGHQFPNYSSELNVNALLLGDSALYLCASSLRTGASSYNVQFFGPGTRLTVL.

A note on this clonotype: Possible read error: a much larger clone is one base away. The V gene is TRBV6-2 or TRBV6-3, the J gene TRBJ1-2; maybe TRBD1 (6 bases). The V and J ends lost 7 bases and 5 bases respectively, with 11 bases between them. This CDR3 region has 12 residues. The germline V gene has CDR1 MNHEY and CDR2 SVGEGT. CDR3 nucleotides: TGTGCCAGCAATCCACAGGGATATGGCTACACCTTC. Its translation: CASNPQGYGYTF.

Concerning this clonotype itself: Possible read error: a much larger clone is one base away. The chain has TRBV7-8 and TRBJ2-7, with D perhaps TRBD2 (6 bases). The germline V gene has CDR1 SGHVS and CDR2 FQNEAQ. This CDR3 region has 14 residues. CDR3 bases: TGTGCCAGCAGCTTAGTTCCGGGAGTCTACGAGCATTACTTC. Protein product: CASSLVPGVYEHYF. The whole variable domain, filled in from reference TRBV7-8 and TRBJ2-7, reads GAGVSQSPRYKVAKRGQDVALRCDPISGHVSLFWYQQALGQGPEFLTYFQNEAQLDKSGLPSDRFFAERPEGSVSTLKIQRTQQEDSAVYLCASSLVPGVYEHYFGPGTRLTVT.

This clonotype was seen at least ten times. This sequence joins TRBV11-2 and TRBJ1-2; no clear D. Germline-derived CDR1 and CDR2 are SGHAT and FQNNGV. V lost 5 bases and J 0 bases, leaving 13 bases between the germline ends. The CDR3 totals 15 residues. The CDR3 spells CASSKSVVTNYGYTF. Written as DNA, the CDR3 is TGTGCCAGCAGCAAGTCGGTAGTCACTAACTATGGCTACACCTTC.

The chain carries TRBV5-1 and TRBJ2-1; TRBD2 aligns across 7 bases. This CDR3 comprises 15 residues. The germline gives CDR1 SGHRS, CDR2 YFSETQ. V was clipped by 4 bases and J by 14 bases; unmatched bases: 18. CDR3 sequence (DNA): TGCGCCAGCAGCCCGGTGGGACTATTGGGATCGGGGGAGTTCTTC. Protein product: CASSPVGLLGSGEFF.

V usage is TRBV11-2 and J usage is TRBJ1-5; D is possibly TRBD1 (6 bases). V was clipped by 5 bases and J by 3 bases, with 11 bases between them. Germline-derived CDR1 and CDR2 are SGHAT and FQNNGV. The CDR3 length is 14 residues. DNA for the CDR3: TGTGCCAGCAGCCTGGACAGAATCAATCAGCCCCAGCATTTT. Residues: CASSLDRINQPQHF.

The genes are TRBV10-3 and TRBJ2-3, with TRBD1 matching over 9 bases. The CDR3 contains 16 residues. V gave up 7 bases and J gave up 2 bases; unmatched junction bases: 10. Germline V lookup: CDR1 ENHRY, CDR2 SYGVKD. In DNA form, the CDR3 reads TGTGCCATCAACACGGGACAGGGAATCGACACAGATACGCAGTATTTT. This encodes CAINTGQGIDTDTQYF.

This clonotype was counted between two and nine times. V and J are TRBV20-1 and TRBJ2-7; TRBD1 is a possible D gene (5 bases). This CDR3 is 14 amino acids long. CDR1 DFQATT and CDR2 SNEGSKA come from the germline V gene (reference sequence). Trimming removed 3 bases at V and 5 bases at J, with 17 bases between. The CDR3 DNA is TGCAGTGCTAGTGACCAGGGAAGATCCCACGAGCAGTACTTC. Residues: CSASDQGRSHEQYF.

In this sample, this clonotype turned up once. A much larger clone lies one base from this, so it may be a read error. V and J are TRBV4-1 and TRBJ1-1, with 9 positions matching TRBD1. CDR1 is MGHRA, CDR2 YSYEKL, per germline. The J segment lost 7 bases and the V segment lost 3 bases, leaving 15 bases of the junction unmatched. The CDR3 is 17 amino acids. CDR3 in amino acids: CASSHPGTGSHTFEAFF. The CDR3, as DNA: TGCGCCAGCAGCCATCCCGGGACAGGGTCCCATACTTTTGAAGCTTTCTTT.

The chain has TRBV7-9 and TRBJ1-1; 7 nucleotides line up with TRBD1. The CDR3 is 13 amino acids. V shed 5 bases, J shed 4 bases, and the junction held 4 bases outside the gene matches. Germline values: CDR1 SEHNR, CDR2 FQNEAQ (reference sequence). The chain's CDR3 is CASSIQGLTEAFF. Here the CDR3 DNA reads TGTGCCAGCAGCATACAGGGGCTCACTGAAGCTTTCTTT.

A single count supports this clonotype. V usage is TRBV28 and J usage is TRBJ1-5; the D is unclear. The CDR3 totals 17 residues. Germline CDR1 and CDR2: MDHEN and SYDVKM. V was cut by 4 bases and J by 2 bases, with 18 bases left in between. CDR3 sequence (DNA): TGTGCCAGCAGTTCCGATGATCAATCATCGGGCAATCAGCCCCAGCATTTT. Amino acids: CASSSDDQSSGNQPQHF.

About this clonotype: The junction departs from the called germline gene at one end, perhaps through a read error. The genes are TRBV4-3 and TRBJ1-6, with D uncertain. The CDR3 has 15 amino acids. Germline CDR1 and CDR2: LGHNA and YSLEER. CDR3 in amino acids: CASSQRYKDGSPLHF. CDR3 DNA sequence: TGCGCCAGCAGCCAACGGTACAAGGATGGATCACCCCTCCATTTT.